A selection of T cell receptor beta chains follows, all from one sample in a study of T cell changes during pregnancy in multiple sclerosis. Sequencing used immunoSEQ multiplex PCR; TCRdb keeps in-frame clones, though not all of them. This table has around 72,000 clones, 90% to 95% appearing once. Specimen: peripheral blood, collected in the third trimester of pregnancy. These receptors originate from a female donor in good health, enrolled as a control in a pregnancy study. Both conserved end residues are part of each CDR3. The order of the fields is D gene, J gene, clone size, V gene, CDR3 DNA, CDR3 protein. D genes are given only for firm matches. Size is stated for part of the rows, as once, few or many counts, or as a class when the clone is expanded.

d_call: TRBD1
j_call: TRBJ1-3
clone_size: -
v_call: TRBV7-2
cdr3_nt: TGTGCCAGCAGCGCCAGGGGGCCCTCTGGAAACACCATATATTTT
cdr3_aa: CASSARGPSGNTIYF

d_call: -
j_call: TRBJ2-1
clone_size: -
v_call: TRBV5-8
cdr3_nt: TGTGCCAGCAGCCCCTTCGGGGGGCGCGTTGACAATGAGCAGTTCTTC
cdr3_aa: CASSPFGGRVDNEQFF

d_call: TRBD1
j_call: TRBJ1-2
clone_size: once
v_call: TRBV19
cdr3_nt: TGTGCCAGTACCTCAACCAATACGGGACAGAGATATGGCTACACCTTC
cdr3_aa: CASTSTNTGQRYGYTF

d_call: -
j_call: TRBJ1-5
clone_size: -
v_call: TRBV7-8
cdr3_nt: TGTGCCAGCAGCTTAAAGCCGAACAGGGACATTAGCAATCAGCCCCAGCATTTT
cdr3_aa: CASSLKPNRDISNQPQHF

d_call: -
j_call: TRBJ1-4
clone_size: -
v_call: TRBV4-2
cdr3_nt: TGTGCCAGCAGCCAAGCCAGGGAGGCAACTAATGAAAAACTGTTTTTT
cdr3_aa: CASSQAREATNEKLFF

d_call: -
j_call: TRBJ2-1
clone_size: -
v_call: TRBV7-8
cdr3_nt: TGTGCCAGCAGCTTTGGGCGGGAACCCAATGAGCAGTTCTTC
cdr3_aa: CASSFGREPNEQFF

d_call: TRBD2
j_call: TRBJ2-7
clone_size: -
v_call: TRBV7-2
cdr3_nt: TGTGCCAGCAGCTTAGGATCGGTAGCGGGAGGCTACGAGCAGTACTTC
cdr3_aa: CASSLGSVAGGYEQYF

d_call: TRBD2
j_call: TRBJ2-3
clone_size: -
v_call: TRBV4-2
cdr3_nt: TGTGCCAGCAGCCAACAAGGGGTTAGCGGGGGCACAGATACGCAGTATTTT
cdr3_aa: CASSQQGVSGGTDTQYF

d_call: -
j_call: TRBJ2-3
clone_size: once
v_call: TRBV18
cdr3_nt: TGTGCCAGCTCAAACGGAGATACGCAGTATTTT
cdr3_aa: CASSNGDTQYF

d_call: TRBD1
j_call: TRBJ1-4
clone_size: -
v_call: TRBV18
cdr3_nt: TGTGCCAGCTCCAGGACCGGGACAGGGACTGAAAAACTGTTTTTT
cdr3_aa: CASSRTGTGTEKLFF

d_call: -
j_call: TRBJ2-7
clone_size: once
v_call: TRBV27
cdr3_nt: TGTGCCAGCAGTCCCCGACAGGCCTACGAGCAGTACTTC
cdr3_aa: CASSPRQAYEQYF

d_call: -
j_call: TRBJ2-5
clone_size: -
v_call: TRBV4-1
cdr3_nt: TGCGCCAGCAGCCAAGAACGGGGAAGGGAGACCCAGTACTTC
cdr3_aa: CASSQERGRETQYF

d_call: TRBD2
j_call: TRBJ2-3
clone_size: -
v_call: TRBV5-1
cdr3_nt: TGCGCCACCCAGCGAGCGGGGGGGCGGGGCACAGATACGCAGTATTTT
cdr3_aa: CATQRAGGRGTDTQYF

d_call: -
j_call: TRBJ2-2
clone_size: once
v_call: TRBV27
cdr3_nt: TGTGCCAGCAGTTTATCGACGGGGTTGAACACCGGGGAGCTGTTTTTT
cdr3_aa: CASSLSTGLNTGELFF

d_call: -
j_call: TRBJ1-3
clone_size: -
v_call: TRBV5-4
cdr3_nt: TGTGCCAGCAGCAGACAGGGAAACACCATATATTTT
cdr3_aa: CASSRQGNTIYF

d_call: TRBD2
j_call: TRBJ2-3
clone_size: -
v_call: TRBV4-3
cdr3_nt: TGCGCCAGCAGCCAAGGACCTAGCGGAGATACGCAGTATTTT
cdr3_aa: CASSQGPSGDTQYF

d_call: TRBD2
j_call: TRBJ2-3
clone_size: -
v_call: TRBV5-1
cdr3_nt: TGCGCCAGCAGCCCGCGAGGTAGCGGGGGGGCTGGCACAGATACGCAGTATTTT
cdr3_aa: CASSPRGSGGAGTDTQYF

d_call: TRBD2
j_call: TRBJ2-1
clone_size: -
v_call: TRBV7-9
cdr3_nt: TGTGCCAGCAGCCCTTGGGCCGGGACTAGCTCCTACAATGAGCAGTTCTTC
cdr3_aa: CASSPWAGTSSYNEQFF

d_call: TRBD2
j_call: TRBJ2-1
clone_size: -
v_call: TRBV19
cdr3_nt: TGTGCCAGTAGTATGGGTAGCGGGGGTCTCAACAATGAGCAGTTCTTC
cdr3_aa: CASSMGSGGLNNEQFF

d_call: -
j_call: TRBJ1-4
clone_size: -
v_call: TRBV5-1
cdr3_nt: TGCGCCAGCAGCTTACTACCCGCGGAGGAGGAAAAACTGTTTTTT
cdr3_aa: CASSLLPAEEEKLFF

d_call: TRBD1
j_call: TRBJ1-1
clone_size: -
v_call: TRBV27
cdr3_nt: TGTGCCAGCAGTTCTTGGGACAGTATCACTGAAGCTTTCTTT
cdr3_aa: CASSSWDSITEAFF

d_call: -
j_call: TRBJ1-1
clone_size: -
v_call: TRBV14
cdr3_nt: TGTGCCAGCAGCCAACTGACAGGAATCAACACTGAAGCTTTCTTT
cdr3_aa: CASSQLTGINTEAFF

d_call: -
j_call: TRBJ2-5
clone_size: few
v_call: TRBV19
cdr3_nt: TGTGCCAGTAGAGCGCTAGACGGAGAGACCCAGTACTTC
cdr3_aa: CASRALDGETQYF

d_call: -
j_call: TRBJ1-6
clone_size: few
v_call: TRBV7-2
cdr3_nt: TGTGCCAGCAGCTTAGTCCGGGTTAATTCACCCCTCCACTTT
cdr3_aa: CASSLVRVNSPLHF

d_call: TRBD1
j_call: TRBJ1-6
clone_size: -
v_call: TRBV4-3
cdr3_nt: TGCGCCAGCAGCCAAGGGACAGGAAATTCACCCCTCCACTTT
cdr3_aa: CASSQGTGNSPLHF

d_call: -
j_call: TRBJ1-2
clone_size: -
v_call: TRBV25-1
cdr3_nt: TGTGCCAGCAGTGAATTTCCGGGGGTAAGGGGCTACACCTTC
cdr3_aa: CASSEFPGVRGYTF

d_call: -
j_call: TRBJ2-4
clone_size: -
v_call: TRBV23-1
cdr3_nt: TGCGCCAGCAGTCATCAGGGGCTAGCCAAAAACATTCAGTACTTC
cdr3_aa: CASSHQGLAKNIQYF

d_call: TRBD1
j_call: TRBJ1-2
clone_size: -
v_call: TRBV6-6
cdr3_nt: TGTGCCAGCAGTTACCCGAGGACAGGGGGAAACTATGGCTACACCTTC
cdr3_aa: CASSYPRTGGNYGYTF

d_call: -
j_call: TRBJ1-5
clone_size: -
v_call: TRBV7-2
cdr3_nt: TGTGCCAGCAGCTTAGTTGTGACAGTAGAAAATCAGCCCCAGCATTTT
cdr3_aa: CASSLVVTVENQPQHF

d_call: -
j_call: TRBJ1-2
clone_size: -
v_call: TRBV21-1
cdr3_nt: TGTGCCAGCAGCAAACAAAATGGGAGCCTGGGACAGGGGAATGGCTACACCTTC
cdr3_aa: CASSKQNGSLGQGNGYTF

d_call: -
j_call: TRBJ2-7
clone_size: once
v_call: TRBV6-6
cdr3_nt: TGTGCCAGCAGTTACAGGCGGGGCCCGGACTGGGAGCAGTACTTC
cdr3_aa: CASSYRRGPDWEQYF

d_call: -
j_call: TRBJ1-3
clone_size: -
v_call: TRBV6-6
cdr3_nt: TGTGCCAGCAAGGTGGGCCAGTCTGGAAACACCATATATTTT
cdr3_aa: CASKVGQSGNTIYF

d_call: TRBD2
j_call: TRBJ2-6
clone_size: -
v_call: TRBV19
cdr3_nt: TGTGCCAGTAAAACGCGGGGGTCCTCTGGGGCCAACGTCCTGACTTTC
cdr3_aa: CASKTRGSSGANVLTF

d_call: -
j_call: TRBJ2-7
clone_size: -
v_call: TRBV15
cdr3_nt: TGTGCCACCCGGCGACGGGGCTACGAGCAGTACTTC
cdr3_aa: CATRRRGYEQYF

d_call: TRBD1
j_call: TRBJ1-5
clone_size: -
v_call: TRBV2
cdr3_nt: TGTGCCAGCCGTAGCCGCGACAGGGGGCCCCGTGGCAATCAGCCCCAGCATTTT
cdr3_aa: CASRSRDRGPRGNQPQHF

d_call: TRBD1
j_call: TRBJ1-3
clone_size: -
v_call: TRBV5-4
cdr3_nt: TGTGCCAGCAGCCACGGACAGGGTGGAAACACCATATATTTT
cdr3_aa: CASSHGQGGNTIYF

d_call: TRBD2
j_call: TRBJ2-3
clone_size: -
v_call: TRBV5-4
cdr3_nt: TGTGCCAGCAGCGCGGGACTAGCGGGGGGGTCAGATACGCAGTATTTT
cdr3_aa: CASSAGLAGGSDTQYF

d_call: -
j_call: TRBJ1-5
clone_size: -
v_call: TRBV6-1
cdr3_nt: TGTGCCAGCAGTGAGTCGGGCGGACTAAAACCCCAGCATTTT
cdr3_aa: CASSESGGLKPQHF

d_call: TRBD1
j_call: TRBJ1-2
clone_size: -
v_call: TRBV9
cdr3_nt: TGTGCCAGCAGCGCGGGGACAGCCTATGGCTACACCTTC
cdr3_aa: CASSAGTAYGYTF

d_call: -
j_call: TRBJ2-3
clone_size: once
v_call: TRBV28
cdr3_nt: TGTGCCAGCAGTTTAGGGGCGAGTACTAGCACAGATACGCAGTATTTT
cdr3_aa: CASSLGASTSTDTQYF

d_call: TRBD2
j_call: TRBJ2-7
clone_size: once
v_call: TRBV5-4
cdr3_nt: TGTGCCAGCAGCTTGAAGACTAGCGGGAGGAGGGCGGACGAGCAGTACTTC
cdr3_aa: CASSLKTSGRRADEQYF

d_call: TRBD1
j_call: TRBJ1-1
clone_size: -
v_call: TRBV12-5
cdr3_nt: TGTGCTAGTGGTTTGGGGTGGGACAGCCCGAACACTGAAGCTTTCTTT
cdr3_aa: CASGLGWDSPNTEAFF

d_call: TRBD1
j_call: TRBJ2-7
clone_size: -
v_call: TRBV6-5
cdr3_nt: TGTGCCAGCAAGGGGGCCCGACAGGATGACTACGAGCAGTACTTC
cdr3_aa: CASKGARQDDYEQYF

d_call: TRBD2
j_call: TRBJ2-7
clone_size: -
v_call: TRBV7-2
cdr3_nt: TGTGCCAGCAGCTTAACTAGCGGGGTTATCTACGAGCAGTACTTC
cdr3_aa: CASSLTSGVIYEQYF

d_call: -
j_call: TRBJ1-2
clone_size: -
v_call: TRBV7-2
cdr3_nt: TGTGCCAGCAGCTCAACCGGGAGAAACTACTATGGCTACACCTTC
cdr3_aa: CASSSTGRNYYGYTF